This TCR beta chain was sequenced in a study of identical twins. This clonotype was observed a handful of times. Its antigen is not identified. CDR1 is KGHSH, CDR2 LQKENI, per germline. V was pared by 1 base and J by 2 bases, with 15 bases between. The CDR3 contains 17 residues. Whole-study results and caveats: Zero-insertion analyses were open to partial confounding by invariant MAIT and iNKT cells. Twins showed weaker excess sharing in their beta out-of-frame sequences.

In TCRdb, the 5' RACE reads were re-called with MiXCR into one record per CDR3 protein. In the table there are 200,000 to 300,000 distinct CDR3 sequences, roughly a tenth of which are singletons. Sequencing input: memory T cells sorted from blood. The rearrangement links TRBV18 to TRBJ1-5, with a tentative D call TRBD1 (6 bases). This receptor was identified in a man aged 45 to 65 in good health. CDR3 sequence: CASSPRVIGGGNQPQHF. The CDR3 DNA sequence: TGTGCCAGCTCACCACGGGTCATAGGGGGAGGCAATCAGCCCCAGCATTTT.